This T cell receptor (beta chain) was identified in a study of beta chain features in type 1 diabetes. For the study at large: Cell yields, gender and age were comparable in patients and healthy donors. All of the samples together had some 99 million sorted cells examined.

Reverse transcribing all isolated RNA meant expressed TCRB transcripts were sequenced. Assay used: immunoSEQ multiplex PCR; TCRdb lists only in-frame clones, some missing. The sample holds about 170,000 clones, about 7.8% seen once. In all sorted populations, purity surpassed 95%. V lost 1 base to trimming and J lost 2 bases; unmatched junction nucleotides: 3. The CDR3 sequence is 15 residues long. Germline CDR1 reads SGHRS; CDR2 reads YFSETQ. Study-level points and caveats: All four CD4+ subsets of Type 1 diabetes patients contained TCRB CDR3s that were moderately but significantly shorter. cDNA-based sequencing might over-represent cells highly expressing TCR.

This clone was observed a handful of times. Its antigen is not known. This TCR came from a woman aged 40-49 years with type 1 diabetes. The chain recombines TRBV5-1 with TRBJ2-7, with 10 nucleotides matching TRBD2. The sequencing input was central memory CD4+ T cells from blood. The CDR3 nucleotides read TGCGCCAGCAGCTTGAGTCTAGCGGGAGCCTACGAGCAGTACTTC. It yields the protein CASSLSLAGAYEQYF.